The 13 T cell receptor beta chains below all came from one sample that was sequenced in a study of beta chain features in type 1 diabetes (dated by TCRdb to 2017 to 2018). Overall results and qualifications from the work: A moderate but significant shortening of TCRB CDR3 length was observed in type 1 diabetes patients in all four CD4+ subsets.

Library creation used the immunoSEQ multiplex PCR assay. The High Capacity cDNA Reverse Transcription Kit was used to reverse transcribe all of the isolated RNA, meaning that expressed TCRB transcripts were what got sequenced. TCRdb provides this immuneACCESS table in a form limited to in-frame rearrangements. Some clones are lacking; in checked studies, under half of them reflect an unresolved V gene, and why the rest are absent is not known. The sample table holds 630,000 or so clones, of which over 13% were seen once. Jointly, the top ten make up 0.03% to 0.045% of the sample. Their antigens are not known. Sequenced input: naive CD4+ T cells from blood. The intended sense of this specimen's cell subset or site label: true naive CD4+ T cells. Receptors originate from a young man with type 1 diabetes.

The V call is TRBV7-9, the J call TRBJ2-6; D not resolved. This CDR3 spans 14 amino acids. V lost 6 bases, J lost 0 bases, and 6 bases lay in between. Germline V gene data show CDR1 as SEHNR and CDR2 as FQNEAQ (reference sequence). CDR3 in DNA: TGTGCCAGCAGACAGAACTCTGGGGCCAACGTCCTGACTTTC. It yields the protein CASRQNSGANVLTF.

This clone has just a few counts. The chain has TRBV28 and TRBJ2-1, with D possibly matching TRBD1 (5 bases). The CDR3 spans 14 residues. Germline CDR1 is MDHEN and CDR2 is SYDVKM. Trimming left V 2 bases short and J 10 bases short, with 15 bases between. The DNA for the CDR3 is TGTGCCAGCAGTTTAGGTCAGGGCCTGAGGGAGCAGTTCTTC. It codes for CASSLGQGLREQFF. The variable domain in full, completed from reference TRBV28 and TRBJ2-1, reads DVKVTQSSRYLVKRTGEKVFLECVQDMDHENMFWYRQDPGLGLRLIYFSYDVKMKEKGDIPEGYSVSREKKERFSLILESASTNQTSMYLCASSLGQGLREQFFGPGTRLTVL.

This CDR3 reads CASSRDGHTNTEAFF. CDR3 DNA sequence: TGCGCCAGCAGCCGGGACGGTCACACGAACACTGAAGCTTTCTTT. The V gene is TRBV5-1, the J gene TRBJ1-1; tentative D call: TRBD1 (5 bases). CDR1 SGHRS and CDR2 YFSETQ come from the germline V gene. The V gene lost 4 bases and the J gene lost 1 base, with 14 bases spanning the gap. This CDR3 has 15 residues.

This clone was seen more than once but under ten times. This chain links TRBV7-9 with TRBJ1-1; 9 bases map to TRBD1. This CDR3 has 15 amino acids. The germline gives CDR1 SEHNR, CDR2 FQNEAQ (reference sequence). The ends lost 5 bases at V and 4 bases at J; junction bases unmatched: 8. In nucleotides, the CDR3 is TGTGCCAGCAGCCTGGGACAGGGTTTGACCACTGAAGCTTTCTTT. This translates into CASSLGQGLTTEAFF.

This clone has just a few counts. This chain links TRBV9 with TRBJ1-2, with 8 bases aligning to TRBD1. From germline, CDR1 is SGDLS and CDR2 YYNGEE. Unmatched junction bases numbered 7, after V lost 4 bases and J lost 2 bases. There are 15 residues in the CDR3. The CDR3 loop reads CASSSGQGQNYGYTF. CDR3 nucleotides: TGTGCCAGCAGCTCCGGACAGGGACAGAACTATGGCTACACCTTC.

The V and J genes are TRBV25-1 and TRBJ2-7, with 9 nucleotides matching TRBD1. Trimming removed 9 bases from V and 5 bases from J; junction bases left unmatched: 11. Germline V gives CDR1 MGHDK, CDR2 SYGVNS. CDR3 length: 14 residues. The CDR3 protein is CASPIEDRGNEQYF. The CDR3 region has the DNA TGTGCCAGTCCTATCGAGGACAGGGGCAACGAGCAGTACTTC.

The V gene is TRBV30, the J gene TRBJ1-4; D is ambiguous. The CDR3 consists of 14 residues. V lost 1 base, J lost 8 bases, and 14 bases lay in between. CDR1 is GTSNPN and CDR2 is SVGIG in the germline V gene (reference sequence). CDR3 residues: CAWSAGNAAEKLFF. The CDR3 DNA reads as TGTGCCTGGAGTGCGGGCAATGCGGCGGAAAAACTGTTTTTT.

This clone was recorded a few times. The chain combines TRBV29-1 with TRBJ2-6; 8 positions agree with TRBD1. V lost 5 bases to trimming and J lost 2 bases; unmatched junction nucleotides: 8. This CDR3 has 16 residues. Looked up from germline, CDR1 is SQVTM and CDR2 is ANQGSEA. Written as DNA, the CDR3 is TGCAGCGTTCCAGGGGGCGCTATGGCTGGGGCCAACGTCCTGACTTTC. Amino acid sequence: CSVPGGAMAGANVLTF.

The chain couples TRBV7-9 to TRBJ1-3, with TRBD1 identical over 7 bases. The germline gives CDR1 SEHNR, CDR2 FQNEAQ (reference sequence). V dropped 4 bases and J dropped 2; count of bases not matched to a gene: 5. This CDR3 is 15 amino acids long. This CDR3 is CASSYDRDTGNTIYF. CDR3 in DNA: TGTGCCAGCAGCTATGACAGGGACACTGGAAACACCATATATTTT. Variable domain in full (rest from reference TRBV7-9 and TRBJ1-3): DTGVSQNPRHKITKRGQNVTFRCDPISEHNRLYWYRQTLGQGPEFLTYFQNEAQLEKSRLLSDRFSAERPKGSFSTLEIQRTEQGDSAMYLCASSYDRDTGNTIYFGEGSWLTVV.

This clone has only a few counts. In DNA form, the CDR3 reads TGCGCCAGCAGCCAAGATCGGCAGTCGCCTGACGAGCAGTACTTC. Amino acid sequence: CASSQDRQSPDEQYF. This chain links TRBV4-3 with TRBJ2-7; no firm D call. The CDR3 runs 15 residues. With 0 bases removed from V and 5 bases from J, the gap between germline ends came to 14 bases. Germline loops: CDR1 LGHNA, CDR2 YSLEER.

The genes are TRBV9 and TRBJ1-2; the D gene is possibly TRBD1 (5 bases). Germline V CDR1 and CDR2: SGDLS, YYNGEE. This CDR3 is built from 14 residues. The V end was cut by 4 bases, the J end by 2 bases, with 12 bases between. CDR3 DNA: TGTGCCAGCAGCCTCCAGACAGCAAACTATGGCTACACCTTC. Protein sequence: CASSLQTANYGYTF.

The chain employs TRBV7-2 and TRBJ2-1, with TRBD1 matching over 7 bases. CDR1 is SGHTA, CDR2 FQGNSA, per germline. The CDR3 spans 15 residues. CDR3 nucleotides: TGTGGGGCAGGGGGAAGCGCCAGCTCCTACAATGAGCAGTTCTTC. The encoded protein is CGAGGSASSYNEQFF.

This clone was recorded only once. The chain has TRBV11-2 and TRBJ1-4, with 7 bases matching TRBD1. V lost 6 bases, J lost 4 bases, and 8 bases stayed unmatched. Germline V CDR1 and CDR2: SGHAT, FQNNGV. The CDR3 runs 15 residues. The CDR3 coding sequence is TGTGCCAGCAGTTATACAGGGGCCATTAATGAAAAACTGTTTTTT. Translating it yields CASSYTGAINEKLFF.